Listed below are T cell receptor beta chains from one sample, sequenced in a study of control samples from healthy donors and cancer patients. Method: immunoSEQ multiplex PCR; TCRdb's copy keeps in-frame clones and lacks some. The data contain about 89,000 clones, approximately 86% of them singletons. The sequenced material came from blood. The receptors originated from a man aged 25-40 years in good health. Both conserved end residues are part of each CDR3. A D gene is named only where the DNA matches it firmly. Size tells how often a clone was seen (once, few, many) or the class of an expanded clone, and some rows leave it out.

clone_size: NA; j_call: TRBJ2-5; v_call: TRBV3-1/TRBV3-2; d_call: NA; cdr3_aa: CASSQKGTAAQYF; cdr3_nt: TGTGCCAGCAGCCAAAAGGGGACGGCGGCCCAGTACTTC
clone_size: NA; j_call: TRBJ2-1; v_call: TRBV11-3; d_call: TRBD1; cdr3_aa: CASSSGTVRRNEQFF; cdr3_nt: TGTGCCAGCAGCTCAGGGACAGTCCGGCGCAATGAGCAGTTCTTC
clone_size: NA; j_call: TRBJ1-4; v_call: TRBV5-1; d_call: NA; cdr3_aa: CASSLGGNQGEKLFF; cdr3_nt: TGCGCCAGCAGCTTGGGAGGGAATCAGGGGGAAAAACTGTTTTTT
clone_size: NA; j_call: TRBJ2-1; v_call: TRBV7-6; d_call: TRBD1; cdr3_aa: CASSPRSYGTGGNYNEQFF; cdr3_nt: TGTGCCAGCAGCCCAAGATCCTACGGGACAGGGGGTAACTACAATGAGCAGTTCTTC
clone_size: NA; j_call: TRBJ1-4; v_call: TRBV6-5; d_call: NA; cdr3_aa: CASQSGGRNNEKLFF; cdr3_nt: TGTGCCAGCCAATCCGGTGGGCGGAACAATGAAAAACTGTTTTTT
clone_size: NA; j_call: TRBJ1-5; v_call: TRBV7-9; d_call: NA; cdr3_aa: CASSFLNQPQHF; cdr3_nt: TGTGCCAGCAGCTTCCTTAATCAGCCCCAGCATTTT
clone_size: NA; j_call: TRBJ2-1; v_call: TRBV7-9; d_call: TRBD1; cdr3_aa: CASSITGGKNEQFF; cdr3_nt: TGTGCCAGCAGCATAACAGGGGGGAAGAATGAGCAGTTCTTC
clone_size: NA; j_call: TRBJ1-2; v_call: TRBV6-1; d_call: TRBD1; cdr3_aa: CASSEAAGNRGYGYTF; cdr3_nt: TGTGCCAGCAGTGAAGCCGCGGGGAACAGGGGGTATGGCTACACCTTC
clone_size: NA; j_call: TRBJ2-3; v_call: TRBV4-1; d_call: NA; cdr3_aa: CASSPRAGSTDTQYF; cdr3_nt: TGCGCCAGCAGCCCCCGGGCGGGGAGCACAGATACGCAGTATTTT
clone_size: NA; j_call: TRBJ2-5; v_call: TRBV7-2; d_call: TRBD1; cdr3_aa: CASSLGGTGTSETQYF; cdr3_nt: TGTGCCAGCAGCTTGGGCGGGACAGGGACCTCGGAGACCCAGTACTTC
clone_size: few; j_call: TRBJ1-2; v_call: TRBV11-1; d_call: NA; cdr3_aa: CASSLRTEDYGYTF; cdr3_nt: TGTGCCAGCAGCTTAAGGACAGAGGACTATGGCTACACCTTC
clone_size: once; j_call: TRBJ1-1; v_call: TRBV12-3/TRBV12-4; d_call: NA; cdr3_aa: CASMVLGGTEAFF; cdr3_nt: TGTGCCAGCATGGTGTTGGGGGGCACTGAAGCTTTCTTT
clone_size: few; j_call: TRBJ2-7; v_call: TRBV6-6; d_call: NA; cdr3_aa: CASSHPGYMDTRTHEQYF; cdr3_nt: TGTGCCAGCAGTCACCCCGGCTATATGGACACACGAACCCACGAGCAGTACTTC
clone_size: NA; j_call: TRBJ1-2; v_call: TRBV2; d_call: NA; cdr3_aa: CASSDPSVNYGYTF; cdr3_nt: TGTGCCAGCAGTGACCCGAGCGTTAACTATGGCTACACCTTC
clone_size: once; j_call: TRBJ1-1; v_call: TRBV18; d_call: TRBD1; cdr3_aa: CASSPRDSLNTEAFF; cdr3_nt: TGTGCCAGCTCACCCCGGGACAGTTTGAACACTGAAGCTTTCTTT
clone_size: NA; j_call: TRBJ2-7; v_call: TRBV24-1; d_call: TRBD1; cdr3_aa: CATSAAGTGGLNEQYF; cdr3_nt: TGTGCCACCAGTGCCGCCGGGACAGGGGGCTTAAACGAGCAGTACTTC
clone_size: NA; j_call: TRBJ2-1; v_call: TRBV6-5; d_call: TRBD1; cdr3_aa: CASTSDRGRYNEQFF; cdr3_nt: TGTGCCAGCACTTCCGACAGGGGGCGATACAATGAGCAGTTCTTC
clone_size: NA; j_call: TRBJ2-1; v_call: TRBV9; d_call: TRBD1; cdr3_aa: CASSAPRWDRAHNEQFF; cdr3_nt: TGTGCCAGCAGCGCTCCCAGGTGGGACAGGGCCCACAATGAGCAGTTCTTC
clone_size: NA; j_call: TRBJ1-2; v_call: TRBV30; d_call: NA; cdr3_aa: CAWTIGGDGYTF; cdr3_nt: TGTGCCTGGACCATCGGGGGGGATGGCTACACCTTC
clone_size: NA; j_call: TRBJ1-5; v_call: TRBV6-5; d_call: NA; cdr3_aa: CASTPRAGGQPQHF; cdr3_nt: TGTGCCAGCACCCCCAGGGCAGGAGGCCAGCCCCAGCATTTT
clone_size: NA; j_call: TRBJ2-3; v_call: TRBV5-1; d_call: NA; cdr3_aa: CARTGPSPNTDTQYF; cdr3_nt: TGCGCCAGGACAGGTCCGTCGCCCAACACAGATACGCAGTATTTT
clone_size: NA; j_call: TRBJ2-1; v_call: TRBV7-8; d_call: TRBD2; cdr3_aa: CASSLGSQRGENEQFF; cdr3_nt: TGTGCCAGCAGCTTAGGCTCCCAGCGGGGGGAAAATGAGCAGTTCTTC
clone_size: NA; j_call: TRBJ2-3; v_call: TRBV7-9; d_call: NA; cdr3_aa: CASSPGEAASTDTQYF; cdr3_nt: TGTGCCAGCAGCCCCGGTGAAGCGGCTAGCACAGATACGCAGTATTTT
clone_size: NA; j_call: TRBJ1-3; v_call: TRBV19; d_call: NA; cdr3_aa: CASSIEGRGNTIYF; cdr3_nt: TGTGCCAGTAGTATAGAGGGACGGGGAAACACCATATATTTT
clone_size: NA; j_call: TRBJ1-2; v_call: TRBV19; d_call: NA; cdr3_aa: CASSTGTYGYTF; cdr3_nt: TGTGCCAGTAGTACCGGGACTTATGGCTACACCTTC
clone_size: NA; j_call: TRBJ2-1; v_call: TRBV9; d_call: TRBD2; cdr3_aa: CASSVEGLDEQFF; cdr3_nt: TGTGCCAGCAGCGTAGAGGGACTAGATGAGCAGTTCTTC
clone_size: NA; j_call: TRBJ1-1; v_call: TRBV29-1; d_call: NA; cdr3_aa: CSVPPGRNTEAFF; cdr3_nt: TGCAGCGTTCCTCCCGGGAGGAACACTGAAGCTTTCTTT
clone_size: NA; j_call: TRBJ2-7; v_call: TRBV27; d_call: TRBD1; cdr3_aa: CASSQTGASYEQYF; cdr3_nt: TGTGCCAGCAGTCAGACAGGGGCATCCTACGAGCAGTACTTC
clone_size: NA; j_call: TRBJ1-5; v_call: TRBV12-3/TRBV12-4; d_call: NA; cdr3_aa: CASSWGPDPQHF; cdr3_nt: TGTGCCAGCAGTTGGGGGCCCGACCCCCAGCATTTT
clone_size: NA; j_call: TRBJ1-3; v_call: TRBV5-4; d_call: TRBD1; cdr3_aa: CASSLGQGRSGNTIYF; cdr3_nt: TGTGCCAGCAGCTTGGGACAGGGGCGCTCTGGAAACACCATATATTTT
clone_size: NA; j_call: TRBJ1-3; v_call: TRBV9; d_call: TRBD1; cdr3_aa: CASSPLTGGGGNTIYF; cdr3_nt: TGTGCCAGCAGCCCCTTGACAGGGGGAGGTGGAAACACCATATATTTT
clone_size: NA; j_call: TRBJ2-4; v_call: TRBV7-8; d_call: TRBD2; cdr3_aa: CASSLGTTGGRNIQYF; cdr3_nt: TGTGCCAGCAGCTTAGGGACTACCGGGGGGAGAAACATTCAGTACTTC
clone_size: NA; j_call: TRBJ2-3; v_call: TRBV30; d_call: NA; cdr3_aa: CAWSVSGWTDTQYF; cdr3_nt: TGTGCCTGGAGTGTCTCAGGGTGGACAGATACGCAGTATTTT
clone_size: NA; j_call: TRBJ2-5; v_call: TRBV30; d_call: NA; cdr3_aa: CAWSVHSPGRETQYF; cdr3_nt: TGTGCCTGGAGTGTACACTCCCCGGGGCGAGAGACCCAGTACTTC
clone_size: NA; j_call: TRBJ1-2; v_call: TRBV5-6; d_call: NA; cdr3_aa: CASSWGDTPARAGGYTF; cdr3_nt: TGTGCCAGCAGCTGGGGGGACACCCCGGCACGCGCCGGTGGCTACACCTTC
clone_size: NA; j_call: TRBJ1-1; v_call: TRBV5-1; d_call: TRBD1; cdr3_aa: CASSSRQGMGSMNTEAFF; cdr3_nt: TGCGCCAGCAGCTCGAGACAGGGTATGGGATCCATGAACACTGAAGCTTTCTTT
clone_size: NA; j_call: TRBJ1-2; v_call: TRBV2; d_call: TRBD1; cdr3_aa: CASRPDRALGGYTF; cdr3_nt: TGTGCCAGCAGACCTGACAGGGCACTCGGTGGCTACACCTTC
clone_size: many; j_call: TRBJ2-2; v_call: TRBV24-1; d_call: NA; cdr3_aa: CATSAATGAWGTGELFF; cdr3_nt: TGTGCCACCAGTGCGGCAACGGGGGCGTGGGGGACCGGGGAGCTGTTTTTT
clone_size: few; j_call: TRBJ2-1; v_call: TRBV19; d_call: NA; cdr3_aa: CASRHSRYPYNEQFF; cdr3_nt: TGTGCCAGTAGGCATTCTAGATACCCCTACAATGAGCAGTTCTTC
clone_size: NA; j_call: TRBJ1-1; v_call: TRBV29-1; d_call: TRBD1; cdr3_aa: CSVEDRGPPGVAEAFF; cdr3_nt: TGCAGCGTGGAGGACAGGGGGCCACCAGGGGTGGCTGAAGCTTTCTTT
clone_size: once; j_call: TRBJ1-2; v_call: TRBV20-1; d_call: NA; cdr3_aa: CSVYGYGYTF; cdr3_nt: TGCAGTGTCTATGGCTATGGCTACACCTTC
clone_size: NA; j_call: TRBJ2-5; v_call: TRBV30; d_call: NA; cdr3_aa: CAWKDWGAEETQYF; cdr3_nt: TGTGCCTGGAAGGATTGGGGGGCCGAAGAGACCCAGTACTTC
clone_size: NA; j_call: TRBJ1-6; v_call: TRBV5-4; d_call: TRBD1; cdr3_aa: CASSLDRGNSPLHF; cdr3_nt: TGTGCCAGCAGCTTGGACAGGGGGAATTCACCCCTCCACTTT
clone_size: NA; j_call: TRBJ1-1; v_call: TRBV4-1; d_call: NA; cdr3_aa: CASSPLLLLMNTEAFF; cdr3_nt: TGCGCCAGCAGCCCACTTCTTCTCCTCATGAACACTGAAGCTTTCTTT
clone_size: NA; j_call: TRBJ2-2; v_call: TRBV2; d_call: NA; cdr3_aa: CASSKGLNTGELFF; cdr3_nt: TGTGCCAGCAGCAAGGGACTCAACACCGGGGAGCTGTTTTTT
clone_size: NA; j_call: TRBJ1-5; v_call: TRBV24-1; d_call: TRBD1; cdr3_aa: CATATGDNTLSNQPQHF; cdr3_nt: TGTGCCACCGCAACAGGGGACAACACTCTTAGCAATCAGCCCCAGCATTTT
clone_size: once; j_call: TRBJ2-6; v_call: TRBV7-8; d_call: TRBD1; cdr3_aa: CASSPTGIYTGANVLTF; cdr3_nt: TGTGCCAGCAGCCCGACAGGGATTTACACTGGGGCCAACGTCCTGACTTTC